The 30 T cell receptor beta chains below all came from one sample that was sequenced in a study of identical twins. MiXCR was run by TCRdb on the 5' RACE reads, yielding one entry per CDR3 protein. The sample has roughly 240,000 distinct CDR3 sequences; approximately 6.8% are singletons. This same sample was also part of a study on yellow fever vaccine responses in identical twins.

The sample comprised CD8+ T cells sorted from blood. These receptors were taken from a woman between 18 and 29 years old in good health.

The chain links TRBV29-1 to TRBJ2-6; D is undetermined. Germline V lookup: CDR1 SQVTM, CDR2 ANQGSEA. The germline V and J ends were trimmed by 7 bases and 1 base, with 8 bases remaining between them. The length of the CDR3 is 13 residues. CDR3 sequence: CSADISGANVLTF. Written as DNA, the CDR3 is TGCAGCGCTGACATTTCTGGGGCCAACGTCCTGACTTTC.

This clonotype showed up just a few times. CDR3 sequence: CSARDPRYTGELFF. CDR3 in DNA: TGCAGTGCTAGAGATCCCAGATACACCGGGGAGCTGTTTTTT. The V gene is TRBV20-1, the J gene TRBJ2-2; no firm D call. Germline CDR1 is DFQATT and CDR2 is SNEGSKA (reference sequence). The CDR3 runs to 14 residues. With 0 bases removed from V and 3 bases from J, the gap between germline ends came to 8 bases.

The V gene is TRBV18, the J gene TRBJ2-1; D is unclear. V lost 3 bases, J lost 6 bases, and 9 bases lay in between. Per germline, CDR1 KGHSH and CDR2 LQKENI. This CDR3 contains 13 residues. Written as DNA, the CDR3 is TGTGCCAGCTCACCCCCTGACTTCAATGAGCAGTTCTTC. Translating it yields CASSPPDFNEQFF. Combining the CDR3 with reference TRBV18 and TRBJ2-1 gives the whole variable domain NAGVMQNPRHLVRRRGQEARLRCSPMKGHSHVYWYRQLPEEGLKFMVYLQKENIIDESGMPKERFSAEFPKEGPSILRIQQVVRGDSAAYFCASSPPDFNEQFFGPGTRLTVL.

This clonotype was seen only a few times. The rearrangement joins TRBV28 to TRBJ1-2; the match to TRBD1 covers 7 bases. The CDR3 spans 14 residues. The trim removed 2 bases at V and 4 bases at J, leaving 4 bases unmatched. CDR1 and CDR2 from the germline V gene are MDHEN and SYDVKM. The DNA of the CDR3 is TGTGCCAGCAGTTTACTCGGGACAGCCTATGGCTACACCTTC. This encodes CASSLLGTAYGYTF.

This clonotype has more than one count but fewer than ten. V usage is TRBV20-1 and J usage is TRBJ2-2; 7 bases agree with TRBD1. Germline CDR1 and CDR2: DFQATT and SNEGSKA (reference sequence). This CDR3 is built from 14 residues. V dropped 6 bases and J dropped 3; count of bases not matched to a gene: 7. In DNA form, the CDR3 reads TGCAGTGCCAAGACAGGGCGGGACACCGGGGAGCTGTTTTTT. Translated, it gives CSAKTGRDTGELFF.

CDR3 bases: TGTGCCAGCAGACCTTCGTGGACAGGGGGCGAGCAGTACGTC. It specifies CASRPSWTGGEQYV. This chain uses TRBV27 with TRBJ2-7; 10 positions match TRBD1. The CDR3 totals 14 residues. Trimming removed 6 bases from V and 6 bases from J; junction bases left unmatched: 8. Looked up from germline, CDR1 is MNHEY and CDR2 is SMNVEV (reference sequence).

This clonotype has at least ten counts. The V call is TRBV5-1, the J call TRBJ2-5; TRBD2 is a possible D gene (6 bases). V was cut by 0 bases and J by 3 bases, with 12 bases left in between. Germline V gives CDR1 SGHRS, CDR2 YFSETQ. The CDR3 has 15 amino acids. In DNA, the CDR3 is TGCGCCAGCAGCTTGGAAGGTAGCGGTAAAGAGACCCAGTACTTC. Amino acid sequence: CASSLEGSGKETQYF.

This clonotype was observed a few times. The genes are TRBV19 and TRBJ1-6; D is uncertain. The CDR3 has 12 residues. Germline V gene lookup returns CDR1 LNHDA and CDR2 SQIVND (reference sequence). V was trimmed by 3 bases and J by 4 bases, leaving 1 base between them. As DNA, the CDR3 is TGTGCCAGTAGTATTTATAATTCACCCCTCCACTTT. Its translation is CASSIYNSPLHF.

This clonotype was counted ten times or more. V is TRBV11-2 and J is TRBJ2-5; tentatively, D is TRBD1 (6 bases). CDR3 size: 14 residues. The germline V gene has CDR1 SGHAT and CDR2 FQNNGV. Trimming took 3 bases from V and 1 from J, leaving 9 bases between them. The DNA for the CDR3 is TGTGCCAGCAGCTTTGGACAGCTCCAAGAGACCCAGTACTTC. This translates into CASSFGQLQETQYF. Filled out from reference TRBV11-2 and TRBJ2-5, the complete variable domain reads EAGVAQSPRYKIIEKRQSVAFWCNPISGHATLYWYQQILGQGPKLLIQFQNNGVVDDSQLPKDRFSAERLKGVDSTLKIQPAKLEDSAVYLCASSFGQLQETQYFGPGTRLLVL.

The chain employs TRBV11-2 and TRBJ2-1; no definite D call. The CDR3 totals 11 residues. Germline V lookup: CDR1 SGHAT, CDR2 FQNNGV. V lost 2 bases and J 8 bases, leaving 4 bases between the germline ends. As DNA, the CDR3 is TGTGCCAGCAGCTTACAGGATGAGCAGTTCTTC. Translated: CASSLQDEQFF.

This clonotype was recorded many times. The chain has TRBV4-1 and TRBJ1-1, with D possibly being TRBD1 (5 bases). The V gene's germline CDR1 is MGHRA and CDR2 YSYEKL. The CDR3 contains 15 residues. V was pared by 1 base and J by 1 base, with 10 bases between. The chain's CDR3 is CASSQVPGGNTEAFF. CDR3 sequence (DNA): TGCGCCAGCAGCCAAGTTCCCGGGGGGAACACTGAAGCTTTCTTT.

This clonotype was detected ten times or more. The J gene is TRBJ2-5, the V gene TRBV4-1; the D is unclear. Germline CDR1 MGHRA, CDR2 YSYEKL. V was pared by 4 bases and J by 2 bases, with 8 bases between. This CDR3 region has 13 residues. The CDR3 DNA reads TGCGCCAGCAGCCTGGGGATTCAAGAGACCCAGTACTTC. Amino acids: CASSLGIQETQYF.

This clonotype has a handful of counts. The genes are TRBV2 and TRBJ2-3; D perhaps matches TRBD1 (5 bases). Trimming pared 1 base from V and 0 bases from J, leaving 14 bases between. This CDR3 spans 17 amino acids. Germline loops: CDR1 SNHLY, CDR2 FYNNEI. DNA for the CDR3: TGTGCCAGCAGTGAAGAAGTCGACAGCTCTAGCACAGATACGCAGTATTTT. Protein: CASSEEVDSSSTDTQYF.

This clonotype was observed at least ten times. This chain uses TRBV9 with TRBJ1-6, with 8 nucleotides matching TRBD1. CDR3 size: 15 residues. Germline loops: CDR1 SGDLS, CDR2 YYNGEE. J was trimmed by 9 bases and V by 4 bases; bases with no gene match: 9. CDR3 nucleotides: TGTGCCAGCAGCCCCGACGACAGGGGCGTTTCACCCCTCCACTTT. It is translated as CASSPDDRGVSPLHF.

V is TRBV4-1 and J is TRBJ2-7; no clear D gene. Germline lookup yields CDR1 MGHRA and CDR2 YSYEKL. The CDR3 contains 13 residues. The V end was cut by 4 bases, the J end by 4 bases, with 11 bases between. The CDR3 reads CASSPTGVYEQYF. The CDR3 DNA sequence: TGCGCCAGCAGCCCGACGGGCGTTTACGAGCAGTACTTC.

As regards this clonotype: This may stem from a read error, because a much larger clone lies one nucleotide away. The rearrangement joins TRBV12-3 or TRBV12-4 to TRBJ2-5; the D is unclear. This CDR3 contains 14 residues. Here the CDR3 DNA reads TGTGCCGGCAGTTTATCGGCTAGGTCCCCGACCCAGTACTTC. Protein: CAGSLSARSPTQYF.

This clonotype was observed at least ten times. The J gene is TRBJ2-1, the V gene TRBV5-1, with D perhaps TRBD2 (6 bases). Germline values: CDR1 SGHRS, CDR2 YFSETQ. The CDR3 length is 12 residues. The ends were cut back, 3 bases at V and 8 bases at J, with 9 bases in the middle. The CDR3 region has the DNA TGCGCCAGCAGCTCAACTAGCTATGAGCAGTTCTTC. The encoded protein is CASSSTSYEQFF.

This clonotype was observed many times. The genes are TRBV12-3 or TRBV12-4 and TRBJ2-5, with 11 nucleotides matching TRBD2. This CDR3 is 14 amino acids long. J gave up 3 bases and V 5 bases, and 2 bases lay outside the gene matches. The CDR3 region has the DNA TGTGCCAGCAGTGCGGGACTAGCGGAAGAGACCCAGTACTTC. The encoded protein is CASSAGLAEETQYF.

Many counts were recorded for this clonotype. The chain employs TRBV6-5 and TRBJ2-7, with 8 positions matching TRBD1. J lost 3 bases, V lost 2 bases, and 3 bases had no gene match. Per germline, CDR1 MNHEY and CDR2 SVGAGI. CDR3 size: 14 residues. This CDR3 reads CASSYADRGYEQYF. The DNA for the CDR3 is TGTGCCAGCAGTTACGCAGACAGGGGCTACGAGCAGTACTTC.

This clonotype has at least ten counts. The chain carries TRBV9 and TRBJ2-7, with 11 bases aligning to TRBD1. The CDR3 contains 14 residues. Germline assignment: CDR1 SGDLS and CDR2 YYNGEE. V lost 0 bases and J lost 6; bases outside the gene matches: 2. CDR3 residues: CASSVGGTGGEQYF. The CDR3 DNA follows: TGTGCCAGCAGCGTAGGCGGGACAGGGGGCGAGCAGTACTTC.

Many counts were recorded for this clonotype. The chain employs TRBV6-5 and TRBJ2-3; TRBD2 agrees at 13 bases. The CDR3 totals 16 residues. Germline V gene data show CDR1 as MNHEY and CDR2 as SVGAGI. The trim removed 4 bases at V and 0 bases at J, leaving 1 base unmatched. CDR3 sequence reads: CASSSTSGGSTDTQYF. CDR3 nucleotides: TGTGCCAGCAGTTCGACTAGCGGGGGGAGCACAGATACGCAGTATTTT.

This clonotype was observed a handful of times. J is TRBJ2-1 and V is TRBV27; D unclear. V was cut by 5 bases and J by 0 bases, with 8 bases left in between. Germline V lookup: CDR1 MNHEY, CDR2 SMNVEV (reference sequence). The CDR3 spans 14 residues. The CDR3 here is CASSPMSSYNEQFF. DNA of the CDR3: TGTGCCAGCAGTCCCATGAGCTCCTACAATGAGCAGTTCTTC.

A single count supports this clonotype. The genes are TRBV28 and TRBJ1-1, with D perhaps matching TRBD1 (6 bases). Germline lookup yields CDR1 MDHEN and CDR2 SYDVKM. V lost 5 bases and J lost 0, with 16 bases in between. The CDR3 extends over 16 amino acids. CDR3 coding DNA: TGTGCCAGCAGTACCGGACAGATAGAGATGAACACTGAAGCTTTCTTT. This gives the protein CASSTGQIEMNTEAFF.

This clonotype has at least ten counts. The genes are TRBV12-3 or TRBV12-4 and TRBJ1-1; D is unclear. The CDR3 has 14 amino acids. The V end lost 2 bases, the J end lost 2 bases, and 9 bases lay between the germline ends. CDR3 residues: CASSLYSGNTEAFF. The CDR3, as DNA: TGTGCCAGCAGTTTATACAGCGGTAACACTGAAGCTTTCTTT.

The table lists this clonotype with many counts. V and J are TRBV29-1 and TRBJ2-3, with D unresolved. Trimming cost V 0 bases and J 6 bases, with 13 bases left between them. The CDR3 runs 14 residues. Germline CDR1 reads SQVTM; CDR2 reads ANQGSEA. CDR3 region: CSVEDGPGWDTQYF. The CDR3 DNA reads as TGCAGCGTTGAAGATGGTCCCGGGTGGGATACGCAGTATTTT.

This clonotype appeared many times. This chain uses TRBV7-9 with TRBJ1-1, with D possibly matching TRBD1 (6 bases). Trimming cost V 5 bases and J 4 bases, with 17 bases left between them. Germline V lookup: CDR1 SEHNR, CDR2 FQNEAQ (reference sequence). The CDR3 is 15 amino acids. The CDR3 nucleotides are TGTGCCAGCAGCCCTCCCCGGTCAGGGGCCACTGAAGCTTTCTTT. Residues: CASSPPRSGATEAFF.

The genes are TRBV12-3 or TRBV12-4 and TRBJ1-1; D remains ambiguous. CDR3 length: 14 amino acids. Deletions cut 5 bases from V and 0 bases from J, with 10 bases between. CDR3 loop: CASSQENMNTEAFF. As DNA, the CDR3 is TGTGCCAGCAGTCAGGAAAACATGAACACTGAAGCTTTCTTT.

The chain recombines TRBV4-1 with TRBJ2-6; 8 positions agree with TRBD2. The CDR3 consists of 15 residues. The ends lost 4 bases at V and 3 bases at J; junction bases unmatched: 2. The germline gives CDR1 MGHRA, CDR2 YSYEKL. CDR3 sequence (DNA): TGCGCCAGCAGCCCCGGGGGGGTTGGGGCCAACGTCCTGACTTTC. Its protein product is CASSPGGVGANVLTF.

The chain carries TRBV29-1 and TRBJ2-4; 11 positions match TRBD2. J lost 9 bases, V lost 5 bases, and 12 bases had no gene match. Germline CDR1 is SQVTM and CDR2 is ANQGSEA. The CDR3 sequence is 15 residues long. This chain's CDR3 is CSVPVLLAGDGIQYF. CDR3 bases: TGCAGCGTTCCCGTCTTACTAGCGGGAGACGGCATTCAGTACTTC.

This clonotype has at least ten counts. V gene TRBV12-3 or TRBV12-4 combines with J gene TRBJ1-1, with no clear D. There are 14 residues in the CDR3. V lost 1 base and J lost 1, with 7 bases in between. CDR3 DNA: TGTGCCAGCAGTTTAGTCGCCCCGAACACTGAAGCTTTCTTT. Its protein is CASSLVAPNTEAFF.